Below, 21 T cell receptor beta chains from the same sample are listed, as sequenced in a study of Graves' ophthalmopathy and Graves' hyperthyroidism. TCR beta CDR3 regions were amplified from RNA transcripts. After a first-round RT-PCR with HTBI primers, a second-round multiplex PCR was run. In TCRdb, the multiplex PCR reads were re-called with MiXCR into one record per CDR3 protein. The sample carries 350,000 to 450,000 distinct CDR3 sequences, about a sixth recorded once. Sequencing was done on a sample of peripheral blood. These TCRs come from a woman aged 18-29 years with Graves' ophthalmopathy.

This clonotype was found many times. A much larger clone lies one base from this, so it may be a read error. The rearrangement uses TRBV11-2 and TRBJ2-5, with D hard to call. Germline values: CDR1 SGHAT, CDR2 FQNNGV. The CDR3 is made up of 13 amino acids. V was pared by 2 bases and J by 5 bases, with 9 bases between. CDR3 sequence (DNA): TGTGCCAGCAGCTTATGGGTAGGGGAGACCCAGTACTTC. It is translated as CASSLWVGETQYF.

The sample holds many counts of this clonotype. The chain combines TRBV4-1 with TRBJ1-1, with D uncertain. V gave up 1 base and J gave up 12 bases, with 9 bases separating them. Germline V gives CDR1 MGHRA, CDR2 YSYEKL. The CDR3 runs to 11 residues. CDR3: CASSQGTFTFF. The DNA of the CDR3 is TGCGCCAGCAGCCAAGGGACCTTTACTTTCTTT.

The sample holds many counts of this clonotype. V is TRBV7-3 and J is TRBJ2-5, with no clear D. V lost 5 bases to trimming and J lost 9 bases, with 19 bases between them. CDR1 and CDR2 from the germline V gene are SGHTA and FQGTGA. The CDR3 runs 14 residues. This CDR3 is CASSPLDGYGAQYF. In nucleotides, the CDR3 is TGTGCCAGCAGCCCACTGGACGGCTATGGGGCCCAGTACTTC.

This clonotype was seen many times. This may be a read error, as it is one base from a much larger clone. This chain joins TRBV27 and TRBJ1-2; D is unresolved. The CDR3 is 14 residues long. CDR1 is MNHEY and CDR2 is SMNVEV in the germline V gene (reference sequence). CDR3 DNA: TGTGTCAGCAGTTTTCGGCAGACTAACTATGGCTACACCTTC. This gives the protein CVSSFRQTNYGYTF.

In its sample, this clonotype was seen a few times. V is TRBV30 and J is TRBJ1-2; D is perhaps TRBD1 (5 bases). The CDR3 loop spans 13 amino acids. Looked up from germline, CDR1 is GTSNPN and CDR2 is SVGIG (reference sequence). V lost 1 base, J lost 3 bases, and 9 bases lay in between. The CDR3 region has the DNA TGTGCCTGGAGTGGAGAGGGGCACTATGGCTACACCTTC. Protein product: CAWSGEGHYGYTF.

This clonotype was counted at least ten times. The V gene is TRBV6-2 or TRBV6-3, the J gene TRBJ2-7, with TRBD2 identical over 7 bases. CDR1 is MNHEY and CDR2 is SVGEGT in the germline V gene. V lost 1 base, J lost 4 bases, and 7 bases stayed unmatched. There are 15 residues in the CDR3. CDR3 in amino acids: CASSYWSGAEYEQYF. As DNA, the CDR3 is TGTGCCAGCAGTTACTGGAGCGGGGCGGAATACGAGCAGTACTTC.

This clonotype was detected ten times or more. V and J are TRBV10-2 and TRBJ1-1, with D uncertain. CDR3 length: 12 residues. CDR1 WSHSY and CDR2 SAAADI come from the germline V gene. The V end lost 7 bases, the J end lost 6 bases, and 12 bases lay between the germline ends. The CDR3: CASMGTSAEAFF. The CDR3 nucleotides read TGCGCCAGCATGGGAACATCCGCTGAAGCTTTCTTT.

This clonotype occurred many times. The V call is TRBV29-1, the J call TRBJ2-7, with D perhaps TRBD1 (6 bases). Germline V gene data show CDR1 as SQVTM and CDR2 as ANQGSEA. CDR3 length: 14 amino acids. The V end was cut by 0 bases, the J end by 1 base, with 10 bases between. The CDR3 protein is CSVEDRQGSYEQYF. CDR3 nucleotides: TGCAGCGTTGAAGACAGGCAGGGGTCCTACGAGCAGTACTTC.

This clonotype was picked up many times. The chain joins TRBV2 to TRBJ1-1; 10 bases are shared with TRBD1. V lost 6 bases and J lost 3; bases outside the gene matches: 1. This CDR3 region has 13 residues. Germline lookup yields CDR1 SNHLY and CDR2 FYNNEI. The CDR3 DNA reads TGTGCCAGCAGAGGGACAGGGGACACTGAAGCTTTCTTT. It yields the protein CASRGTGDTEAFF.

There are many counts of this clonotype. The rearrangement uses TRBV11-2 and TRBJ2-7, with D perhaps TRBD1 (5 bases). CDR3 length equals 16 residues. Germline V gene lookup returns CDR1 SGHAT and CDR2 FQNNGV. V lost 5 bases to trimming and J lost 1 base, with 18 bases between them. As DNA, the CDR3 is TGTGCCAGCAGCCCGACGTGGGGCCTTATGTCCTACGAGCAGTACTTC. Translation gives CASSPTWGLMSYEQYF. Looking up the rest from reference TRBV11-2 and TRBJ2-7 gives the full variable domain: EAGVAQSPRYKIIEKRQSVAFWCNPISGHATLYWYQQILGQGPKLLIQFQNNGVVDDSQLPKDRFSAERLKGVDSTLKIQPAKLEDSAVYLCASSPTWGLMSYEQYFGPGTRLTVT.

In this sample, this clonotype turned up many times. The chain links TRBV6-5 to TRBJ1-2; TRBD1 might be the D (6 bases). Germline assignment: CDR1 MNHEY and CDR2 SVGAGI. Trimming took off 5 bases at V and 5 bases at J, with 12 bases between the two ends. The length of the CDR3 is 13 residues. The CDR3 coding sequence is TGTGCCAGCAGTCCGCAGGGGTTTTATGGCTACACCTTC. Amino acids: CASSPQGFYGYTF.

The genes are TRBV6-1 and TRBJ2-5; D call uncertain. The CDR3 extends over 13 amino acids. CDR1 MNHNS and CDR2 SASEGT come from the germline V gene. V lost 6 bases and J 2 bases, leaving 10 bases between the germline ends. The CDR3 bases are TGTGCCAGCAGGGCGACGGTACAAGAGACCCAGTACTTC. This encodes CASRATVQETQYF.

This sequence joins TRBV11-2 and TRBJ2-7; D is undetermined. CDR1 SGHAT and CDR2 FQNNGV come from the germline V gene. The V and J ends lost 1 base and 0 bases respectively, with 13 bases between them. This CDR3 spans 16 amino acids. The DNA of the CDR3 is TGTGCCAGCAGCTTAGTTCGGGCCAAAATCTCCTACGAGCAGTACTTC. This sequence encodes CASSLVRAKISYEQYF.

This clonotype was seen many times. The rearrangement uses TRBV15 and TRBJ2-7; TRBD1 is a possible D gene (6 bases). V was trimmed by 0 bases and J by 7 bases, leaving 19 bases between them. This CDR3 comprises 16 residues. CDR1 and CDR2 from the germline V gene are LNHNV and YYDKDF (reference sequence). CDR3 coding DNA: TGTGCCACCAGCAGAGAATACTCGGGACACCTTCAAGAGCAGTACTTC. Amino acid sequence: CATSREYSGHLQEQYF.

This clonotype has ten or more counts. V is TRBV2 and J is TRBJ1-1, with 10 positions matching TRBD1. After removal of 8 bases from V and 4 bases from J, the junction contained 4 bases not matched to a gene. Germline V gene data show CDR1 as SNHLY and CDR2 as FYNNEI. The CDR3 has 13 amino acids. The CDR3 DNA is TGTGCCAGCGGAAGGACAGGGGGCACTGAAGCTTTCTTT. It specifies CASGRTGGTEAFF.

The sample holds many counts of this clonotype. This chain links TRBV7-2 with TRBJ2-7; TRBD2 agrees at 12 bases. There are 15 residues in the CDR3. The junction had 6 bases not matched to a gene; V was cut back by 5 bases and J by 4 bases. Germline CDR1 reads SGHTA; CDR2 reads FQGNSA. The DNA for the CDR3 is TGTGCCAGCAGCCCTAGCGGGAGGGCCATTTACGAGCAGTACTTC. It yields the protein CASSPSGRAIYEQYF.

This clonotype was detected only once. CDR3 nucleotide sequence: TGTGCCAGCAGCCTCGGGACAGGGTGGGGGGCTTTCTTT. Its protein product is CASSLGTGWGAFF. The V call is TRBV6-2 or TRBV6-3, the J call TRBJ1-1; 9 bases are a match to TRBD1. Germline assignment: CDR1 MNHEY and CDR2 SVGEGT. This CDR3 comprises 13 residues. Germline trimming cut 6 bases from V and 11 bases from J; bases unmatched to any gene: 10.

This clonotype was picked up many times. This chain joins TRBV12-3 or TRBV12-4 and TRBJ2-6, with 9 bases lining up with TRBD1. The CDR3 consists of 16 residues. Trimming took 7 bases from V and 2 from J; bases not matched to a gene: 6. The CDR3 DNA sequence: TGTGCCAGCAACCCGGGACAGGGAGCTGGGGCCAACGTCCTGACTTTC. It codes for CASNPGQGAGANVLTF.

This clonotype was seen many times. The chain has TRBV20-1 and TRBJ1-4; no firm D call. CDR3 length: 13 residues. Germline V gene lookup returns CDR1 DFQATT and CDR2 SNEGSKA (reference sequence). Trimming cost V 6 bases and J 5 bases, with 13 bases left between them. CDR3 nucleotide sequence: TGCAGTGCCGCTTATACCCCAAATGAAAAACTGTTTTTT. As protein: CSAAYTPNEKLFF.

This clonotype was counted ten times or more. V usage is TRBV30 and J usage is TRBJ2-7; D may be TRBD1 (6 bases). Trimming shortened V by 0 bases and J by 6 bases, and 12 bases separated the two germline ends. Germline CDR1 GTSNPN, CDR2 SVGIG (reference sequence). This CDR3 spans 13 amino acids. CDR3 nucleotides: TGTGCCTGGAGTGTCGGGCAGGGGCTCGAGCAGTACTTC. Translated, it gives CAWSVGQGLEQYF. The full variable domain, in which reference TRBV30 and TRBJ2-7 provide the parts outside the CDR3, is SQTIHQWPATLVQPVGSPLSLECTVEGTSNPNLYWYRQAAGRGLQLLFYSVGIGQISSEVPQNLSASRPQDRQFILSSKKLLLSDSGFYLCAWSVGQGLEQYFGPGTRLTVT.

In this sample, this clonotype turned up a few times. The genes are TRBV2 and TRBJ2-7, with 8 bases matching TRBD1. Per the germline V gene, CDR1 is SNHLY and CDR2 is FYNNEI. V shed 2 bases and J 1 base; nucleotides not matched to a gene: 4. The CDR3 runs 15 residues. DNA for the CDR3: TGTGCCAGCAGTGAAAGGACAGGGCTGTCCTACGAGCAGTACTTC. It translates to CASSERTGLSYEQYF.